One and the same sample provided the 21 T cell receptor beta chains below, sequenced in a study of T cells in lung cancer brain metastases (dated by TCRdb to between 2017 and 2018). Receptor amplification or capture employed the immunoSEQ multiplex PCR assay. Here the immuneACCESS table is served through TCRdb, limited to in-frame sequences with V and J called. Missing clones are a known gap in these copies; in checked studies unresolved V genes cover under half, and the rest lacks a known reason. Recorded for this sample are about 3,500 clones; about nine tenths of them occurred a single time. In total, the top ten clones hold 5.2% of the sample. Input material: tumor tissue from the primary lung tumor. The cell subset or site label here, explained by the study, means: primary lung cancer lesion. The source is a woman aged 50 to 60 with non-small cell lung cancer.

The chain recombines TRBV10-2 with TRBJ2-7; D gene unclear. Germline CDR1 WSHSY, CDR2 SAAADI. Trimming took off 1 base at V and 3 bases at J, with 4 bases between the two ends. The CDR3 spans 12 residues. The CDR3 sequence is CASSEYRYEQYF. CDR3 bases: TGCGCCAGCAGTGAGTACCGCTACGAGCAGTACTTC.

The V call is TRBV4-3, the J call TRBJ1-2, with 8 bases fitting TRBD1. Germline V gene lookup returns CDR1 LGHNA and CDR2 YSLEER. This CDR3 spans 15 amino acids. V was pared by 0 bases and J by 4 bases, with 4 bases of the junction left unmatched. The CDR3 here is CASSQDRTGIYGYTF. CDR3 in DNA: TGCGCCAGCAGCCAAGACCGGACAGGGATCTATGGCTACACCTTC.

The V and J genes are TRBV10-3 and TRBJ2-3; 7 bases match TRBD2. Losses at the gene ends were 5 bases for V and 3 bases for J; bases not matched to a gene: 11. Germline V gene lookup returns CDR1 ENHRY and CDR2 SYGVKD. This CDR3 is built from 16 residues. CDR3 in DNA: TGTGCCATCAGTCGAATGGTCGGGGGGATTACAGATACGCAGTATTTT. Protein: CAISRMVGGITDTQYF.

This clone is a singleton in its sample. The V gene is TRBV30, the J gene TRBJ1-5; D might be TRBD1 (5 bases). The germline V gene has CDR1 GTSNPN and CDR2 SVGIG (reference sequence). V was pared by 2 bases and J by 6 bases, with 14 bases between. The CDR3 consists of 14 residues. CDR3 in DNA: TGTGCCTGGAGTTCAGGGAGCCTCAGTCAGCCCCAGCATTTT. Residues: CAWSSGSLSQPQHF.

The V gene is TRBV18, the J gene TRBJ1-1; 7 positions match TRBD1. This CDR3 contains 16 residues. J lost 5 bases, V lost 1 base, and 10 bases had no gene match. Germline V gene sequence: CDR1 KGHSH, CDR2 LQKENI. CDR3 nucleotide sequence: TGTGCCAGCTCACCACGATCCCAGGGGGTACGAACTGAAGCTTTCTTT. Encoded protein: CASSPRSQGVRTEAFF.

The chain links TRBV27 to TRBJ1-1, with D uncertain. This CDR3 is 14 amino acids long. The germline gives CDR1 MNHEY, CDR2 SMNVEV (reference sequence). The V end lost 5 bases, the J end lost 0 bases, and 10 bases lay between the germline ends. The CDR3 DNA reads TGTGCCAGCAGTAGGTCCCCCATGAACACTGAAGCTTTCTTT. This gives the protein CASSRSPMNTEAFF.

The chain links TRBV5-8 to TRBJ1-5; D is ambiguous. CDR1 is SGHTS, CDR2 YDEGEE, per germline. Deletions cut 4 bases from V and 7 bases from J, with 18 bases between. The CDR3 loop spans 15 amino acids. CDR3 coding DNA: TGTGCCAGCAGCGGACTGGGATCGGATGGGCAGCCCCAGCATTTT. Translating it yields CASSGLGSDGQPQHF.

V gene TRBV7-8 combines with J gene TRBJ1-1, with D unclear. The CDR3 sequence is 15 residues long. Germline V gene lookup returns CDR1 SGHVS and CDR2 FQNEAQ. Trimming removed 1 base from V and 2 bases from J, with 11 bases in between. The CDR3 DNA sequence: TGTGCCAGCAGCTTAGAGAGGAGGGTCAACACTGAAGCTTTCTTT. Translated, it gives CASSLERRVNTEAFF.

The chain employs TRBV4-2 and TRBJ1-1; no definite D call. The V gene's germline CDR1 is LGHNA and CDR2 YNFKEQ. The V and J ends lost 0 bases and 8 bases respectively, with 7 bases between them. This CDR3 is built from 12 residues. The CDR3 here is CASSQESLEAFF. The CDR3 DNA sequence: TGTGCCAGCAGCCAAGAGTCTCTGGAAGCTTTCTTT.

The genes are TRBV5-1 and TRBJ2-3; TRBD2 might be the D (6 bases). CDR1 is SGHRS, CDR2 YFSETQ, per germline. V was shortened by 7 bases and J by 0 bases, with 12 bases between the two germline ends. This CDR3 contains 14 residues. In DNA form, the CDR3 reads TGCGCCAGCCGCGGGGAGGCAAGCACAGATACGCAGTATTTT. It yields the protein CASRGEASTDTQYF.

The chain employs TRBV2 and TRBJ1-6; 8 bases agree with TRBD1. The CDR3 runs 15 residues. Trimming removed 3 bases from V and 10 bases from J; junction bases left unmatched: 8. Germline values: CDR1 SNHLY, CDR2 FYNNEI. The CDR3 here is CASSDLRTGRSPLHF. DNA of the CDR3: TGTGCCAGCAGTGATTTGAGGACAGGGAGGTCACCCCTCCACTTT.

This chain links TRBV7-2 with TRBJ1-2; D is perhaps TRBD1 (5 bases). CDR3 length: 11 amino acids. Germline V CDR1 and CDR2: SGHTA, FQGNSA. Trimming left V 7 bases short and J 8 bases short, with 11 bases between. This CDR3 reads CASTPGGGYTF. In nucleotides, the CDR3 is TGTGCCAGCACCCCTGGGGGAGGCTACACCTTC.

This chain joins TRBV10-3 and TRBJ1-1; no definite D call. Trimming stripped 0 bases from V and 4 bases from J, with 9 bases between. The CDR3 has 14 amino acids. Looked up from germline, CDR1 is ENHRY and CDR2 is SYGVKD. The CDR3 sequence: CAISESGLTTEAFF. In DNA, the CDR3 is TGTGCCATCAGTGAGTCCGGGTTGACCACTGAAGCTTTCTTT.

This clone was picked up a small number of times. This chain uses TRBV5-6 with TRBJ1-1; D gene uncertain. Between the trimmed V and J ends, which lost 1 base and 0 bases, there was a span of 10 bases. The CDR3 spans 15 residues. Germline loops: CDR1 SGHDT, CDR2 YYEEEE. In DNA form, the CDR3 reads TGTGCCAGCAGCTTGCAGTCTTACATGAACACTGAAGCTTTCTTT. It codes for CASSLQSYMNTEAFF.

The genes are TRBV4-3 and TRBJ1-2; 7 bases map to TRBD1. Trimming removed 4 bases from V and 8 bases from J; junction bases left unmatched: 10. Germline V lookup: CDR1 LGHNA, CDR2 YSLEER. The CDR3 sequence is 14 residues long. The CDR3 spells CASSPLDREGGYTF. The DNA of the CDR3 is TGCGCCAGCAGCCCCCTCGACAGGGAGGGCGGCTACACCTTC.

This clone occurred once. The chain couples TRBV30 to TRBJ2-3, with D uncertain. Germline values: CDR1 GTSNPN, CDR2 SVGIG (reference sequence). This CDR3 contains 11 residues. The V end lost 4 bases, the J end lost 2 bases, and 4 bases lay between the germline ends. In DNA, the CDR3 is TGTGCCTGGATGTACACAGATACGCAGTATTTT. Amino acids: CAWMYTDTQYF.

V and J are TRBV7-2 and TRBJ2-5; TRBD2 aligns across 8 bases. The V segment lost 3 bases and the J segment 2 bases; nucleotides outside the gene matches: 5. The V gene's germline CDR1 is SGHTA and CDR2 FQGNSA. The CDR3 has 15 residues. DNA for the CDR3: TGTGCCAGCAGCTTCTACGGGGGGGAACAAGAGACCCAGTACTTC. Translated: CASSFYGGEQETQYF.

The J gene is TRBJ1-1, the V gene TRBV28, with TRBD1 matching 7 bases. CDR1 is MDHEN, CDR2 SYDVKM, per germline. V lost 3 bases, J lost 6 bases, and 10 bases stayed unmatched. The CDR3 has 15 amino acids. The CDR3 DNA reads TGTGCCAGCAGTTTTCCTCCCAGGGGGGTCGCTGAAGCTTTCTTT. Translation: CASSFPPRGVAEAFF. Supplemented by reference TRBV28 and TRBJ1-1, the full variable domain reads DVKVTQSSRYLVKRTGEKVFLECVQDMDHENMFWYRQDPGLGLRLIYFSYDVKMKEKGDIPEGYSVSREKKERFSLILESASTNQTSMYLCASSFPPRGVAEAFFGQGTRLTVV.

This clone has just one count. The chain has TRBV2 and TRBJ2-5, with D uncertain. Trimming took 6 bases from V and 2 from J, leaving 1 base between them. Germline values: CDR1 SNHLY, CDR2 FYNNEI. CDR3 size: 10 residues. The chain's CDR3 is CASRQETQYF. The CDR3 nucleotides read TGTGCCAGCAGACAAGAGACCCAGTACTTC.

The chain combines TRBV7-2 with TRBJ2-1; D not certain. Trimming left V 1 base short and J 8 bases short, with 9 bases between. Germline lookup yields CDR1 SGHTA and CDR2 FQGNSA. There are 13 residues in the CDR3. CDR3 region: CASSLVYGDEQFF. Written as DNA, the CDR3 is TGTGCCAGCAGCTTAGTTTATGGGGATGAGCAGTTCTTC.

The gene calls are TRBV18 and TRBJ2-5; maybe TRBD1 (6 bases). The CDR3 loop spans 15 amino acids. The V gene's germline CDR1 is KGHSH and CDR2 LQKENI. The V end lost 2 bases, the J end lost 1 base, and 11 bases lay between the germline ends. The CDR3 loop reads CASSPIRQAQETQYF. The CDR3 bases are TGTGCCAGCTCACCAATAAGACAGGCCCAAGAGACCCAGTACTTC.